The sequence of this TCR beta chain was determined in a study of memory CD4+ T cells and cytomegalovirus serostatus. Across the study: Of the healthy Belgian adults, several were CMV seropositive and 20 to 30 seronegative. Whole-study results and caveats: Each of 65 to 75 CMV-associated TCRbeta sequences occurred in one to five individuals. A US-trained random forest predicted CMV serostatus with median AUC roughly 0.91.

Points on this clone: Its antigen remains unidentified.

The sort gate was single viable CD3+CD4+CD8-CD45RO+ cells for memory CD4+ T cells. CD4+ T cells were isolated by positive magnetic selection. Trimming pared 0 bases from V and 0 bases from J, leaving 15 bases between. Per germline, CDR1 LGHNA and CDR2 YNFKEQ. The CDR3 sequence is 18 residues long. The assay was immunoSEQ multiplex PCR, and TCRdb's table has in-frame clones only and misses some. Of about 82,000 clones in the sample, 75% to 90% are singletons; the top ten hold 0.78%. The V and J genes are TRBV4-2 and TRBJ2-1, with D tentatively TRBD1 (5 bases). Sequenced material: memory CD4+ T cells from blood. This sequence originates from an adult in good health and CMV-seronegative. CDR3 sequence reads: CASSQDWGTESSYNEQFF. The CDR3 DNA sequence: TGTGCCAGCAGCCAAGATTGGGGCACGGAGAGCTCCTACAATGAGCAGTTCTTC.